Shown below are 30 T cell receptor beta chains from a single sample sequenced in a study of blood T cells in healthy people across ages (dated by TCRdb to the mid-2010s). Library preparation used 5' RACE. Sequenced on an Illumina HiSeq 2500. The second PCR ran for about 6 to 12 cycles and used a J-beta primer mix along with a sample-barcoded 5' primer. In TCRdb, the public reads were trimmed at Q25 with fastp and aligned with MiXCR, with productive beta chains retained. Duplicate CDR3 protein sequences are folded into a single record with the most common DNA and genes. The sample table contains 1 million or so distinct CDR3 sequences; only one count was recorded for 40% to 55% of them. The top ten clonotypes cover about 20% of the sample. Sample: blood. These receptors all stem from a woman in her fifties or sixties in good health.

This clonotype was observed many times. This rearrangement joins TRBV28 to TRBJ1-1; 9 bases agree with TRBD1. The CDR3 is 13 amino acids. Unmatched junction bases numbered 0, after V lost 6 bases and J lost 1 base. Per germline, CDR1 MDHEN and CDR2 SYDVKM. DNA of the CDR3: TGTGCCAGCAGGGGACAGGGGAACACTGAAGCTTTCTTT. This gives the protein CASRGQGNTEAFF.

This clonotype has more than one count but fewer than ten. The chain links TRBV9 to TRBJ2-3; D remains ambiguous. The germline V gene encodes CDR1 SGDLS and CDR2 YYNGEE. Trimming pared 3 bases from V and 7 bases from J, leaving 15 bases between. This CDR3 spans 14 amino acids. In nucleotides, the CDR3 is TGTGCCAGCAGCGCTCGGACCGTTTTTAATACGCAGTATTTT. Its translation: CASSARTVFNTQYF.

This clonotype was observed a few times. The chain has TRBV30 and TRBJ2-5; D is unclear. There are 14 residues in the CDR3. The V and J ends lost 1 base and 1 base respectively, with 10 bases between them. Germline V gene lookup returns CDR1 GTSNPN and CDR2 SVGIG (reference sequence). CDR3 region: CAWSGAVRQETQYF. The CDR3 DNA reads TGTGCCTGGAGTGGGGCAGTCCGCCAAGAGACCCAGTACTTC.

This clonotype came up once. The genes are TRBV7-3 and TRBJ2-1; D perhaps matches TRBD1 (5 bases). Trimming took 8 bases from V and 12 from J, leaving 14 bases between them. The V gene's germline CDR1 is SGHTA and CDR2 FQGTGA. The CDR3 extends over 11 amino acids. CDR3 sequence: CASAQGRGQFF. CDR3 DNA: TGTGCCAGCGCCCAGGGAAGGGGGCAGTTCTTC.

This sequence joins TRBV27 and TRBJ2-1; the D gene is possibly TRBD1 (7 bases). This CDR3 is built from 17 residues. Germline CDR1 is MNHEY and CDR2 is SMNVEV (reference sequence). V dropped 1 base and J dropped 0 bases, with 13 bases sitting between them. The CDR3 DNA reads as TGTGCCAGCAGTTTATGGAGGGGGCAAGGCTCCTACAATGAGCAGTTCTTC. Its translation: CASSLWRGQGSYNEQFF.

This clonotype has just one count. The chain carries TRBV10-3 and TRBJ2-5; 12 bases are shared with TRBD1. V trimming: 3 bases; J trimming: 4 bases; junction bases outside the gene matches: 9. Germline-derived CDR1 and CDR2 are ENHRY and SYGVKD. The CDR3 extends over 17 amino acids. The CDR3 DNA follows: TGTGCCATCAGTGATCCGGGGACAGGGGGCATCAGAGAGACCCAGTACTTC. Translation: CAISDPGTGGIRETQYF.

The chain carries TRBV9 and TRBJ2-7; weak D call: TRBD2 (7 bases). Per germline, CDR1 SGDLS and CDR2 YYNGEE. This CDR3 region has 16 residues. Trimming shortened V by 1 base and J by 1 base, and 15 bases separated the two germline ends. CDR3 bases: TGTGCCAGCAGCGTATCTATAGGGGGAGGGTCCTACGAGCAGTACTTC. This gives the protein CASSVSIGGGSYEQYF.

This clonotype appeared a few times. The chain couples TRBV29-1 to TRBJ1-1; 8 bases are shared with TRBD1. The CDR3 spans 15 residues. In germline, CDR1 is SQVTM, CDR2 ANQGSEA. J gave up 4 bases and V 4 bases, and 11 bases lay outside the gene matches. CDR3 DNA sequence: TGCAGCGTTGGGACCTACAGGGGGAAAGGCACTGAAGCTTTCTTT. As protein: CSVGTYRGKGTEAFF.

The chain employs TRBV7-8 and TRBJ2-2; a possible D gene is TRBD1 (5 bases). CDR1 is SGHVS, CDR2 FQNEAQ, per germline. The V end was cut by 5 bases, the J end by 0 bases, with 7 bases between. This CDR3 spans 14 amino acids. DNA of the CDR3: TGTGCCAGCAGCGCGACAGCGAACACCGGGGAGCTGTTTTTT. Protein: CASSATANTGELFF.

The genes are TRBV2 and TRBJ2-7, with D unclear. CDR1 and CDR2 from the germline V gene are SNHLY and FYNNEI. Trimming cost V 8 bases and J 6 bases, with 11 bases left between them. The CDR3 is made up of 11 amino acids. CDR3 bases: TGTGCCAGCCTAGGCTCGAGCGAGCAGTACTTC. Its protein product is CASLGSSEQYF.

This clonotype was recorded a few times. V gene TRBV7-9 combines with J gene TRBJ2-7; 9 bases match TRBD2. The CDR3 sequence is 14 residues long. Germline trimming cut 1 base from V and 6 bases from J; bases unmatched to any gene: 4. The V gene's germline CDR1 is SEHNR and CDR2 FQNEAQ (reference sequence). CDR3 amino acids: CASSLDPAGGEQYF. The CDR3, as DNA: TGTGCCAGCAGCTTAGATCCAGCGGGGGGCGAGCAGTACTTC. Drawing the rest from reference TRBV7-9 and TRBJ2-7, the complete variable domain is DTGVSQNPRHKITKRGQNVTFRCDPISEHNRLYWYRQTLGQGPEFLTYFQNEAQLEKSRLLSDRFSAERPKGSFSTLEIQRTEQGDSAMYLCASSLDPAGGEQYFGPGTRLTVT.

The chain carries TRBV4-1 and TRBJ2-7, with D unresolved. The CDR3 has 16 residues. Germline assignment: CDR1 MGHRA and CDR2 YSYEKL. Deletions cut 0 bases from V and 3 bases from J, with 15 bases between. The CDR3 DNA is TGCGCCAGCAGCCAAGATCTTGGATATACAATCTACGAGCAGTACTTC. Protein product: CASSQDLGYTIYEQYF.

CDR3 region: CASSPGTSGSFNSYNEQFF. The CDR3 bases are TGTGCCAGCAGTCCCGGGACTAGCGGGAGTTTTAACTCCTACAATGAGCAGTTCTTC. The V and J genes are TRBV27 and TRBJ2-1; 14 bases align to TRBD2. Germline V gene lookup returns CDR1 MNHEY and CDR2 SMNVEV (reference sequence). Trimming at V came to 5 bases and at J to 0 bases, leaving 9 bases not matched to a gene. This CDR3 comprises 19 residues.

The V call is TRBV6-5, the J call TRBJ1-2; D call uncertain. CDR1 is MNHEY and CDR2 is SVGAGI in the germline V gene. V was shortened by 7 bases and J by 6 bases, with 15 bases between the two germline ends. The CDR3 length is 13 residues. The CDR3 here is CASNSRGSNGYTF. The CDR3 DNA reads TGTGCCAGCAACTCCCGGGGATCAAATGGCTACACCTTC.

The chain joins TRBV12-3 or TRBV12-4 to TRBJ2-7, with D possibly matching TRBD2 (6 bases). The CDR3 has 14 residues. Deletions cut 0 bases from V and 5 bases from J, with 11 bases between. This chain's CDR3 is CASSLASSVNEQYF. CDR3 DNA: TGTGCCAGCAGTTTAGCGTCTAGCGTCAACGAGCAGTACTTC.

The V and J genes are TRBV3-1 and TRBJ2-4; D unresolved. Deletions cut 1 base from V and 13 bases from J, with 14 bases between. The length of the CDR3 is 13 residues. CDR1 LGHDT and CDR2 YNNKEL come from the germline V gene (reference sequence). The CDR3 region has the DNA TGTGCCAGCAGCCAAGTCTACCTAGAGGAGCAGTACTTC. Protein: CASSQVYLEEQYF.

This clonotype has just a few counts. The chain combines TRBV5-4 with TRBJ2-4; D may be TRBD1 or TRBD2 (6 bases each). TRBJ2-7 matches the DNA end more closely, so the J call is doubtful. CDR3 length equals 14 residues. Germline CDR1 and CDR2: SGHNT and YYREEE (reference sequence). The CDR3 protein is CASSVNRGDYEQYF. CDR3 sequence (DNA): TGTGCCAGCAGCGTAAATAGGGGGGACTACGAGCAGTACTTC.

Only a few counts were recorded for this clonotype. The chain joins TRBV2 to TRBJ2-4, with a tentative D call TRBD1 (6 bases). The DNA end is more similar to TRBJ2-7, so the J call may be wrong. This CDR3 spans 12 amino acids. Germline assignment: CDR1 SNHLY and CDR2 FYNNEI. The CDR3 loop is CASDRDTAEQYF. The CDR3, as DNA: TGTGCCAGCGACCGGGACACCGCCGAGCAGTACTTC.

V and J are TRBV20-1 and TRBJ2-3; D is perhaps TRBD2 (5 bases). Germline CDR1 DFQATT, CDR2 SNEGSKA (reference sequence). Trimming took 1 base from V and 0 from J, leaving 14 bases between them. The CDR3 covers 16 residues. The CDR3 here is CSARVSGRTSTDTQYF. CDR3 coding DNA: TGCAGTGCTAGAGTATCTGGCAGGACTAGCACAGATACGCAGTATTTT.

V and J are TRBV20-1 and TRBJ2-1; D uncertain. The germline V and J ends were trimmed by 3 bases and 0 bases, with 15 bases remaining between them. The CDR3 length is 16 residues. CDR1 and CDR2 (germline): DFQATT, SNEGSKA (reference sequence). CDR3 in amino acids: CSASPGSRSSYNEQFF. The DNA for the CDR3 is TGCAGTGCTAGCCCCGGGTCGAGGAGCTCCTACAATGAGCAGTTCTTC.

This clonotype came up a few times. The chain links TRBV29-1 to TRBJ2-7, with D possibly matching TRBD1 (6 bases). Germline V gives CDR1 SQVTM, CDR2 ANQGSEA. V was pared by 8 bases and J by 2 bases, with 25 bases between. This CDR3 comprises 16 residues. The CDR3 sequence: CSPRGYRDPRPYEQYF. The CDR3 DNA is TGCAGCCCCAGGGGCTACCGGGACCCCCGTCCCTACGAGCAGTACTTC.

In this sample, this clonotype turned up a few times. The gene calls are TRBV28 and TRBJ2-1, with TRBD1 matching 8 bases. V lost 2 bases to trimming and J lost 2 bases; unmatched junction nucleotides: 5. The CDR3 is 16 residues long. Germline assignment: CDR1 MDHEN and CDR2 SYDVKM. CDR3 protein: CASSLRQGSTYNEQFF. The CDR3 DNA sequence: TGTGCCAGCAGTTTAAGACAGGGGAGCACCTACAATGAGCAGTTCTTC.

This CDR3 is CASSSWGQGDGYTF. Here the CDR3 DNA reads TGTGCCAGCAGCTCGTGGGGACAGGGGGATGGCTACACCTTC. The genes are TRBV7-2 and TRBJ1-2, with 11 nucleotides matching TRBD1. Germline CDR1 and CDR2: SGHTA and FQGNSA. J was trimmed by 6 bases and V by 4 bases; bases with no gene match: 4. This CDR3 contains 14 residues.

The rearrangement uses TRBV4-1 and TRBJ2-1; 8 bases align to TRBD2. The CDR3 spans 15 residues. V trimming: 4 bases; J trimming: 7 bases; junction bases outside the gene matches: 9. The V gene's germline CDR1 is MGHRA and CDR2 YSYEKL. DNA for the CDR3: TGCGCCAGCAGCCTTGATCGGACTAGCCTGAATGAGCAGTTCTTC. Translated, it gives CASSLDRTSLNEQFF.

The chain uses TRBV6-5 and TRBJ1-2; the D is unclear. Trimming took off 1 base at V and 4 bases at J, with 16 bases between the two ends. This CDR3 contains 16 residues. In germline, CDR1 is MNHEY, CDR2 SVGAGI. The CDR3 nucleotides are TGTGCCAGCAGTTACTTTAAGGGTATCTCTTCCTATGGCTACACCTTC. It translates to CASSYFKGISSYGYTF.

The rearrangement joins TRBV20-1 to TRBJ1-6, with TRBD1 identical over 7 bases. The germline V gene encodes CDR1 DFQATT and CDR2 SNEGSKA (reference sequence). V gave up 5 bases and J gave up 9 bases; unmatched junction bases: 4. This CDR3 spans 12 amino acids. CDR3 sequence: CSADPGGSPLHF. As DNA, the CDR3 is TGCAGTGCTGACCCAGGGGGTTCACCCCTCCACTTT.

The chain couples TRBV20-1 to TRBJ2-7; D gene uncertain. The J call may be in error: the DNA end matches TRBJ2-5 better. Germline V gives CDR1 DFQATT, CDR2 SNEGSKA (reference sequence). The CDR3 extends over 11 amino acids. CDR3 in amino acids: CSALNAETQYF. Here the CDR3 DNA reads TGCAGTGCGCTGAACGCCGAGACCCAGTACTTC.

The chain couples TRBV15 to TRBJ2-5, with TRBD2 matching over 9 bases. The CDR3 spans 15 residues. Germline-derived CDR1 and CDR2 are LNHNV and YYDKDF (reference sequence). J was trimmed by 4 bases and V by 7 bases; bases with no gene match: 10. The CDR3 is CATKSTSGRGETQYF. DNA of the CDR3: TGTGCCACCAAGTCTACTAGCGGGCGTGGAGAGACCCAGTACTTC.

The gene calls are TRBV10-3 and TRBJ1-5, with D perhaps matching TRBD1 (5 bases). Germline V gives CDR1 ENHRY, CDR2 SYGVKD. The CDR3 runs to 13 residues. V was clipped by 6 bases and J by 3 bases, with 9 bases between them. The CDR3 bases are TGTGCCATCAGCGGGGACTACAATCAGCCCCAGCATTTT. This sequence encodes CAISGDYNQPQHF.

The rearrangement uses TRBV27 and TRBJ2-1, with D possibly matching TRBD1 (6 bases). CDR3 length: 14 residues. The V end lost 6 bases, the J end lost 3 bases, and 12 bases lay between the germline ends. CDR1 is MNHEY and CDR2 is SMNVEV in the germline V gene (reference sequence). Written as DNA, the CDR3 is TGTGCCAGCAGCTTGGACAGATTCTACAATGAGCAGTTCTTC. This encodes CASSLDRFYNEQFF.